Described below is a single TCR beta chain sequence and its context. The sample comes from a study of blood T cell repertoires in COVID-19. In germline, CDR1 is SNHLY, CDR2 FYNNEI. V lost 4 bases, J lost 4 bases, and 9 bases stayed unmatched. The CDR3 has 16 residues. This table comes from immunoSEQ multiplex PCR, and its TCRdb copy is limited to in-frame clones, with some not included. The data contain roughly 190,000 clones, around nine tenths of them singletons. This TCR was recovered from a man between 65 and 80 years old with acute or convalescent COVID-19. The chain is built from TRBV2 and TRBJ2-3, with 9 bases lining up with TRBD2. The sequenced sample consisted of peripheral blood. The CDR3 DNA sequence: TGTGCCAGCAGTGGAATAGCGGGAGTGGGGCCAGATACGCAGTATTTT. It yields the protein CASSGIAGVGPDTQYF.